This T cell receptor (beta chain) was captured by sequencing in a study of cytomegalovirus exposure and HLA in healthy donors (dated by TCRdb to 2016 to 2017). Describing the broader study: An earlier analysis of more than 550 of the donors reported under 300 Gb of sequence data and 90 million to 120 million unique TCR beta sequences obtained from approximately 180 million T cells. Alongside the repertoire data, information on donor age, sex, ethnicity and CMV serostatus was compiled. Roughly 5 DR-DQ haplotypes were handled as single units for association and clustering, since linkage in the cohort was strong. A later genetic analysis took genome-wide SNP genotypes for about 65% of the roughly 670 donors and used that subset as a discovery cohort. The T cell repertoires of about 700 subjects were profiled by immunosequencing and related to cytomegalovirus serostatus. To predict cytomegalovirus infection status, the study combined high-throughput TCR immunosequencing, statistical association of individual TCRs with disease status, and machine learning. Rather than drawing on any new phenotypic data, the later analysis identified candidate immune exposures from TCR beta sequences and the way those sequences occurred across donors. Approximately 310 gigabases of sequencing data and tens of millions of unique TCR sequences made up an early release that covered under 750 HLA-typed donors. Every repertoire in the discovery cohort had been generated on one and the same sequencing platform. The study aimed to test whether signatures of past pathogen exposure could be identified by cataloging public T cell receptors. The number of typed donors differed by locus: roughly 620-630 for A, B, C, DRB1 and DQB1; 522 for DQA1; approximately 600 for DPA1; and 400 to 480 for DPB1. Along with the roughly 610-subject first cohort, a separate validation cohort of approximately 110 different subjects was used. In an earlier analysis of a few hundred of the donors, high-throughput TCR beta sequencing was used to judge whether each TCR beta V gene segment behaved as functional or pseudogenic. Across 300 to 500 genotyped donors of the cohort, an average of about 240,000 unique TCR beta nucleotide sequences per donor were sequenced, and approximately 17% of those sequences were non-productive. The genetic ancestry cluster associated with self-reported Caucasian donors included about 84% of the 398 genotyped donors. In a later analysis, previously published TCR beta repertoires from hundreds of donors were re-analyzed and high-resolution HLA genotyping was added so that TCR occurrence patterns could be studied. HLA typing included class I and class II loci at four-digit resolution. Beyond this particular receptor, the publication reports: In a later analysis, the rate of TCR association differed among HLA loci, with DRB1 alleles having the most associated TCRs and HLA-C alleles having the fewest. According to a later analysis, most CMV-associated TCR beta chains appeared to be HLA-restricted, and the HLA associations seemed to be driven largely by CMV exposure. A further reported finding was that TCR beta sequences accurately predicted the HLA-A and HLA-B alleles for most subjects in the first cohort. Specific HLA alleles were associated with more than 15,000 TCR beta sequences at a false discovery rate of 0.05 in a later analysis. CMV serostatus was the only immune exposure information available for the cohort. Presence/absence analyses assumed roughly uniform sequencing depth across donors, an assumption that may not hold. Compared with equally common non-associated chains, HLA-associated TCR beta chains in a later analysis were more clonally expanded and had lower generation probabilities. This cohort had only TCR beta chains sequenced, and the lack of alpha or paired-chain data limited which features could be detected. In vitro tests confirmed that three of the cytomegalovirus-associated TCR beta chains recognize cytomegalovirus antigens. Linkage disequilibrium might explain the correlated functional status among segregating V segments, but an unknown experimental factor could not be excluded. A group of highly shared sequence variants was considered likely to be a technical artifact of the sequencing pipeline. In both the original and validation cohorts, the classifier was reported to diagnose cytomegalovirus status with high specificity and sensitivity. In a later genetic analysis, fewer N-insertions in productive TCRs were reported among donors in an Asian-associated ancestry cluster than the approximately 670-donor mean. A later genetic analysis associated a missense DCLRE1C variant with V-gene and J-gene trimming of TCR beta chains, and an independent cohort replicated the association. Several of the top co-occurrence clusters appeared to be linked to parvovirus B19, influenza, CMV and Epstein-Barr virus, according to a later analysis. In an earlier analysis of around 600 of the donors, most TCR beta V segments were observed in productive rearrangements about 90% or about 30% of the time, broadly matching IMGT annotations. The 87-base-pair reads could not distinguish some IMGT-functional V segments, including TRBV6-2 and TRBV6-3, so those segments were excluded. Strong co-occurrence of HLA alleles, especially DR and DQ, made assigning TCR associations to individual alleles difficult. It was suggested by the authors that the approach could potentially be generalized to other disease states and immunological phenotypes. A total of 150 or so TCR beta chains were listed by the study as associated with cytomegalovirus. HLA typing was unavailable for some donors at each locus, so association tests used only the typed subset. The earlier analysis of some 560 of the donors excluded some 15 rarely observed V segments, including chromosome 9 orphons, because counts were too low. Across donors, most TCR sequences were observed very rarely, whereas some public TCRs were present in many individuals.

The cohort was made up of approximately 670 healthy bone marrow donors. Cohort members were all nominally healthy when sampled, although unrecorded immune exposures were likely present. The donor was CMV seronegative and belonged to the group of 380 or so seronegative cohort members. A peripheral blood sample was provided by each donor, and peripheral blood mononuclear cells were used for TCR beta sequencing. Genomic DNA extraction from the blood cell samples was performed with the Qiagen DNeasy Blood Extraction Kit. About this clone itself: Its cognate antigen has yet to be identified. Base-call qualities are not available, and no considerably larger clone is one nucleotide away.

The library was produced with the immunoSEQ multiplex PCR assay. For the multiplex PCR, a mixture combining 60 forward primers for TCR Vbeta segments and 13 reverse primers for TCR Jbeta segments was used. Amplification of the CDR3 region of rearranged TCR beta genes was performed with a multiplex PCR assay on genomic DNA. The Illumina HiSeq System was used to sequence the amplified TCR beta libraries as 87-base-pair reads. The published analysis was carried out like this. A later analysis tallied 75 million to 95 million unique TCR beta chains across the 666 repertoires, and around 10 million of those chains were shared by two or more donors. Raw reads were error-corrected and collapsed into unique sequences by a nearest-neighbor algorithm in which closely related sequences were merged to remove PCR and sequencing errors. To assign V, D and J gene segments, CDR3 sequences were aligned to IMGT reference sequences. For a sequence to be retained, a match of at least six nucleotides to both a V gene segment and a J gene segment was required. Rearrangements were called productive when the CDR3 lacked stop codons and stayed in frame with V and J; all others were non-productive. Following IMGT convention, CDR3 was defined as the stretch from the second conserved V-encoded cysteine up to the conserved J-encoded phenylalanine. The earlier analysis of about 590 of the donors excluded sequences that lacked an unambiguous match to a single V gene segment. An earlier analysis of under 750 of the donors called V segments functional above 56.7% productive rearrangements and segregating when the between-donor standard deviation exceeded 5%. A statistical classification framework was built for diagnosing cytomegalovirus status from the catalog of TCR beta chain sequences. In a later analysis, TCR nucleotide sequences were compared against IMGT/GENE-DB human TR gene sequences so that V and J genes could be assigned. Using the TCRdist pipeline, a later analysis assigned CDR3 sequences along with most-parsimonious VDJ recombination scenarios. A later analysis defined each TCR beta chain by its CDR3 amino acid sequence plus V-gene family, and excluded reads lacking a unique V-gene family. A later analysis removed roughly 590 highly shared, low-generation-probability nucleotide sequences to deal with suspected cross-contamination and a sequencing artifact. A later analysis calculated a clonal expansion index for each public chain from normalized within-repertoire ranks of inferred template counts. In a later analysis, generation probabilities were computed using a VDJ recombination model fitted to out-of-frame rearrangements, and the results were checked against IGoR. In a later analysis, TCR-TCR, TCR-HLA and TCR-CMV co-occurrence was scored with hypergeometric tests, and a repertoire-size bias correction was applied to TCR pairs. In a later analysis, false discovery rates were estimated by permuting HLA or CMV assignments 20 times. In a later analysis, co-occurring TCRs were grouped with DBSCAN, and TCRdist sequence similarity was added when clustering was performed within HLA-allele-positive subsets. Repertoires with fewer than 30,000 or more than 120,000 public chains were left out of co-occurrence clustering, as were about five repertoires with anomalous nucleotide sharing. TCRdb took this table from immuneACCESS and kept in-frame rearrangements with V and J called. Such tables lack part of the clones; where checked against another copy, unresolved V genes explain under half of the gap, and the rest is unexplained. The D gene and trimming were derived from the DNA, and the V and J assignments and clone size from that table. The sample contains more than 90,000 clones, 76% of them found a single time. The ten largest account for 3.5% to 5% of the sample.

V and J lose 5 bases and 8 bases, and a span of 23 bases separates them. The germline V gene supplies CDR1 SGHAT and CDR2 FQNNGV. The CDR3 numbers 16 residues from cysteine through phenylalanine. The retained sequence is limited to the CDR3, 48 bases, with the frame set at the first base. Sample: PBMCs. The sequence was obtained from a man aged 35-49 years in good health and CMV-seronegative. The chain uses TRBV11-2 and TRBJ2-3, with TRBD2 perhaps the D gene, on 8 matching bases. The nucleotides read TGTGCCAGCAGCCCTAGGGGGCGGGGGGCTGGTTCTACGCAGTATTTT. This encodes CASSPRGRGAGSTQYF.